This T cell receptor (beta chain) was captured by sequencing in a study of Tregs in tolerant kidney transplant recipients. Looking at the study overall: Mixed chimerism was transient after nonmyeloablative marrow transplants from related graft donors. Points from the study as a whole: Biological reproducibility was not directly addressed in this study. Activated donor B cell expansion appeared to reveal the most relevant donor-specific TCRbeta repertoire.

The assay was immunoSEQ multiplex PCR, and TCRdb's table has in-frame clones only and misses some. This sample has over 85,000 clones, with roughly 93% found just once. Notes on this clone: Its specificity is unknown.

The germline CDR1 and CDR2 sequences are SGHNT and YENEEA. The CDR3 consists of 16 residues. Trimming took off 3 bases at V and 0 bases at J, with 11 bases between the two ends. CD4+CD25+CD127- Tregs, CD4+CD25- non-Tregs, CD4 and CD8 cells were sorted. The J gene is TRBJ1-4, the V gene TRBV11-3, with a possible D match to TRBD1 (6 bases). The sequencing here drew on CD4+ T cells from blood, taken before the transplant. The receptor was isolated from a human donor who received a combined kidney and bone marrow transplant. This chain's CDR3 is CASSFAGAATNEKLFF. The CDR3 DNA reads TGTGCCAGCAGCTTTGCAGGGGCTGCAACTAATGAAAAACTGTTTTTT.